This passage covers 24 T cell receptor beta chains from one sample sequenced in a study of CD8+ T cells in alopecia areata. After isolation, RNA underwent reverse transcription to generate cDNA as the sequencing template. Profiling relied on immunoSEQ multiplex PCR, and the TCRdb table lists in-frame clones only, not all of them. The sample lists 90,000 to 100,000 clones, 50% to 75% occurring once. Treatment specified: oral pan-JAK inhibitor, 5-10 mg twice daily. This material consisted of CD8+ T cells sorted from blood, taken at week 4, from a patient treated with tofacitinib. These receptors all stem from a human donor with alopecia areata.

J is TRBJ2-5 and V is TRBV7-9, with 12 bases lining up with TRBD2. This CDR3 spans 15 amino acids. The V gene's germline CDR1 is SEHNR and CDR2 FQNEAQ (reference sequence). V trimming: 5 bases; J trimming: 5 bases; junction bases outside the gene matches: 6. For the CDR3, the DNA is TGTGCCAGCAGCGCCCCCGGGACTAGCGGGGAGACCCAGTACTTC. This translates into CASSAPGTSGETQYF.

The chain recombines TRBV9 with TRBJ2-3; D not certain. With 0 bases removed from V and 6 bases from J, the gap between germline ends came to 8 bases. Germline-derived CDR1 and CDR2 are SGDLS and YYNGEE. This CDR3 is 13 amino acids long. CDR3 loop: CASSVGRWDTQYF. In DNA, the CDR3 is TGTGCCAGCAGCGTAGGAAGATGGGATACGCAGTATTTT.

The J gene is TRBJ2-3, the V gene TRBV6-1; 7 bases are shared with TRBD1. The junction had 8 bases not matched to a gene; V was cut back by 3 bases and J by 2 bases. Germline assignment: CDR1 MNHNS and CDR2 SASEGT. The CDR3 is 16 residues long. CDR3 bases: TGTGCCAGCAGTGATGGGACAGTCACATTCACAGATACGCAGTATTTT. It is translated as CASSDGTVTFTDTQYF.

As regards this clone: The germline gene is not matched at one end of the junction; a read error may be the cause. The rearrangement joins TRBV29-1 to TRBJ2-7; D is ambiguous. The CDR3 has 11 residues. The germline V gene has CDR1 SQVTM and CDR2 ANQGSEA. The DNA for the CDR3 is TGCAGCGCTGAAATATCCTACGGGCAGTACTTC. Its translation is CSAEISYGQYF.

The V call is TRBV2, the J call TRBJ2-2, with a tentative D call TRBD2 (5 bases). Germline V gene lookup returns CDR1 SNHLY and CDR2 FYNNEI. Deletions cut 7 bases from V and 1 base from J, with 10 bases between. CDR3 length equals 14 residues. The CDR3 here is CASMPGENTGELFF. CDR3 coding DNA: TGTGCCAGCATGCCCGGGGAGAACACCGGGGAGCTGTTTTTT.

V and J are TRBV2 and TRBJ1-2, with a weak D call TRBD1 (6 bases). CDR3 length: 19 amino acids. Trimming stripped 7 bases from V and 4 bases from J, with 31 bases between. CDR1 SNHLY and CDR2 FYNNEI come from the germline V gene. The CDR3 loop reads CASTDPTGGSVTRFYGYTF. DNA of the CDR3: TGTGCCAGCACCGACCCGACAGGAGGTTCCGTCACCCGGTTCTATGGCTACACCTTC.

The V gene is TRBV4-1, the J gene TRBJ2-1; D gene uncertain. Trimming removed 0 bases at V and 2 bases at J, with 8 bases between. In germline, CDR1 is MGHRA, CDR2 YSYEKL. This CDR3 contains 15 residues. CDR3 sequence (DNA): TGCGCCAGCAGCCAAGAGCTCGTCCCCTACAATGAGCAGTTCTTC. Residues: CASSQELVPYNEQFF.

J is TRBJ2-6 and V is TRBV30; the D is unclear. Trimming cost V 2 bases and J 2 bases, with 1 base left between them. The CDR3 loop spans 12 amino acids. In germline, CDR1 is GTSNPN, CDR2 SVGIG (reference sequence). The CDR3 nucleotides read TGTGCCTGGAGTCCTGGGGCCAACGTCCTGACTTTC. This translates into CAWSPGANVLTF.

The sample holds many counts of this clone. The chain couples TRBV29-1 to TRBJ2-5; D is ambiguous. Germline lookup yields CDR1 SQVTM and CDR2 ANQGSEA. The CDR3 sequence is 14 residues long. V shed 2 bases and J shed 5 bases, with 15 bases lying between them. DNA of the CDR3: TGCAGCGTTGAATTGAGAAAGAATTGGGAGACCCAGTACTTC. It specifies CSVELRKNWETQYF.

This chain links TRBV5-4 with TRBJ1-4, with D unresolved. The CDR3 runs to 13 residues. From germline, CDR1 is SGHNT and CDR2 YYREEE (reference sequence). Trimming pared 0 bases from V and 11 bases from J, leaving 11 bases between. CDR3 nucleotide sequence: TGTGCCAGCAGCTTGGAGAGGTTGGGGAAACTGTTTTTT. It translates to CASSLERLGKLFF.

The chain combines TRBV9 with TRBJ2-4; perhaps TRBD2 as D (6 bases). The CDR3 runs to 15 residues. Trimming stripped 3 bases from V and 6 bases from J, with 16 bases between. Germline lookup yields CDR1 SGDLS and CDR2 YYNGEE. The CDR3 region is CASSGTRGGINIQYF. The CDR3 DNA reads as TGTGCCAGCAGCGGAACGAGGGGCGGGATAAACATTCAGTACTTC.

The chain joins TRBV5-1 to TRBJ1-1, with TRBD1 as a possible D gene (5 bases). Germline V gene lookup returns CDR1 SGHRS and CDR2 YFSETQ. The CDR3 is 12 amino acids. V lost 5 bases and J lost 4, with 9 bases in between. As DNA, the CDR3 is TGCGCCAGCAGTAGAGGGACCACTGAAGCTTTCTTT. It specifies CASSRGTTEAFF. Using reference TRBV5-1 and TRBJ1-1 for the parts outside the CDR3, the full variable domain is KAGVTQTPRYLIKTRGQQVTLSCSPISGHRSVSWYQQTPGQGLQFLFEYFSETQRNKGNFPGRFSGRQFSNSRSEMNVSTLELGDSALYLCASSRGTTEAFFGQGTRLTVV.

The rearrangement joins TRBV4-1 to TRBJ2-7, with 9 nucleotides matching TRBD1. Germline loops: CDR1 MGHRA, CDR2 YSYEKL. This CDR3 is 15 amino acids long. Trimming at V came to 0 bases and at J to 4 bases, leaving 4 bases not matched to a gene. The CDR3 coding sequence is TGCGCCAGCAGCCAAGAAGAGGACAGGGGTTACGAGCAGTACTTC. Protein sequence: CASSQEEDRGYEQYF.

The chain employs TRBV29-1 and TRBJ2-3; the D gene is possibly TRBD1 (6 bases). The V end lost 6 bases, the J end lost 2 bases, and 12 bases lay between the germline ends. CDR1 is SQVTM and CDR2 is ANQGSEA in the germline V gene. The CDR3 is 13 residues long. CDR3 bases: TGCAGCGTCCCTGGACAGTCCACAGATACGCAGTATTTT. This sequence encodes CSVPGQSTDTQYF.

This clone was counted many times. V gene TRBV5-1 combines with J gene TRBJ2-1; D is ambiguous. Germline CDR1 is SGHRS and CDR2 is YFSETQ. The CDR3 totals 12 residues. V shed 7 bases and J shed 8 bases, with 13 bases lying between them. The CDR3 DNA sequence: TGCGCCAGCTTTTTCTCCTATGATGAGCAGTTCTTC. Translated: CASFFSYDEQFF.

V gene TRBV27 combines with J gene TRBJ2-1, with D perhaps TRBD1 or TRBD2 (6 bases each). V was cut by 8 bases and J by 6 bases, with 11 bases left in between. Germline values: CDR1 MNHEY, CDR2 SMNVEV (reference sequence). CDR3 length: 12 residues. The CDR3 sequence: CASCRGGNEQFF. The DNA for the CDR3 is TGTGCCAGCTGCAGGGGAGGCAATGAGCAGTTCTTC.

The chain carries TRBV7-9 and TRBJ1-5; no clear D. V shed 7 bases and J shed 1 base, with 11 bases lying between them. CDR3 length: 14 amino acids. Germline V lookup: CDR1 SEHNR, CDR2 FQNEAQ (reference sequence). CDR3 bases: TGTGCCAGCACCTCGGGGTCAAGCAATCAGCCCCAGCATTTT. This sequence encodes CASTSGSSNQPQHF.

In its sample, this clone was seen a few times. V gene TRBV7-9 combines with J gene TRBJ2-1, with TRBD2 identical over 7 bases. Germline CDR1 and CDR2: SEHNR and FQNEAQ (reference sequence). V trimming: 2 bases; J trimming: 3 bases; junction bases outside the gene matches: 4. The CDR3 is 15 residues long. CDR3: CASSLTTSSYNEQFF. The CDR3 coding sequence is TGTGCCAGCAGCTTAACGACTAGCAGCTACAATGAGCAGTTCTTC.

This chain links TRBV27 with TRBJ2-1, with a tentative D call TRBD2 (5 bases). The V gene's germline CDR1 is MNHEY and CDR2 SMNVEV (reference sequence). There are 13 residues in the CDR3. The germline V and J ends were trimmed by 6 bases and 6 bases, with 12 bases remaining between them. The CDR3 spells CASRTGGGNEQFF. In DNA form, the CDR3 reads TGTGCCAGCAGAACCGGAGGAGGCAATGAGCAGTTCTTC.

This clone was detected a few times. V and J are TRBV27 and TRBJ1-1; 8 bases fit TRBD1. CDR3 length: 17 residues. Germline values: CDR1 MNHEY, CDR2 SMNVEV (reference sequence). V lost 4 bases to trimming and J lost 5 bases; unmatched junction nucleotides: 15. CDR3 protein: CASSSQPSPRDRTEAFF. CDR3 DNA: TGTGCCAGCAGTTCTCAGCCCTCCCCCCGGGACAGGACTGAAGCTTTCTTT.

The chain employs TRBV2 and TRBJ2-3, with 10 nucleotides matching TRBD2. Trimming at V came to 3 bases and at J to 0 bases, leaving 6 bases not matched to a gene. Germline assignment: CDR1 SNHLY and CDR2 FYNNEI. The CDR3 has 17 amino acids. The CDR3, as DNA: TGTGCCAGCAGTGAGTGGACTAGCGGCTCTAGCACAGATACGCAGTATTTT. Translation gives CASSEWTSGSSTDTQYF.

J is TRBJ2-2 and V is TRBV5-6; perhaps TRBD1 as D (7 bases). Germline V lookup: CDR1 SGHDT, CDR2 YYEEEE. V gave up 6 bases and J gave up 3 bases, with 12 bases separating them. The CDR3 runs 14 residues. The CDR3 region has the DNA TGTGCCAGCACCCAGGGGGAGGACACCGGGGAGCTGTTTTTT. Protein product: CASTQGEDTGELFF.

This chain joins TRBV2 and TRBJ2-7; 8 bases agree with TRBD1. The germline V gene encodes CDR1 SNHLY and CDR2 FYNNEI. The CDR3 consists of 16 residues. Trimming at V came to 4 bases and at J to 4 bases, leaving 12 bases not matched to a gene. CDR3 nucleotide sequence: TGTGCCAGCAGTGGCAGTCAGGGGGCGAGGTATTACGAGCAGTACTTC. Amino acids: CASSGSQGARYYEQYF.

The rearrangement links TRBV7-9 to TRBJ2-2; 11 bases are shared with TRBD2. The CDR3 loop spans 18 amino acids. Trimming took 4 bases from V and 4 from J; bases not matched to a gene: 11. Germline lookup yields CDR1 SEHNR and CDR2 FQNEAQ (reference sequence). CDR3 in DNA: TGTGCCAGCAGCTCAGAAATTCGACTAGCGGGGTCCACCGGGGAGCTGTTTTTT. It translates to CASSSEIRLAGSTGELFF.